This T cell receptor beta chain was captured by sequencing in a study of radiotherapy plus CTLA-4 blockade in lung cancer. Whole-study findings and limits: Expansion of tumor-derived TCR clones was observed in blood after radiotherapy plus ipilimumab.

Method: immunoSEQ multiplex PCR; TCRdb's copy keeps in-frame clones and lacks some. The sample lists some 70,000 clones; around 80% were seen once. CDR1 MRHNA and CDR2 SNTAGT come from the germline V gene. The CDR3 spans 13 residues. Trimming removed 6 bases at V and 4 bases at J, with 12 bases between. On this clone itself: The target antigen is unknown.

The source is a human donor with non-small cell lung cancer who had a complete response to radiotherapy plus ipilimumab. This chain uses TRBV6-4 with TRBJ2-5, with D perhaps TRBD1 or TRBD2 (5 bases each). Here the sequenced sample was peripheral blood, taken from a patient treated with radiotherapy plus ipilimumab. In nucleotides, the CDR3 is TGTGCCAGCAGCGGTTGGGACGGAGAGACCCAGTACTTC. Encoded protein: CASSGWDGETQYF.